The subject of this entry is one T cell receptor beta chain. Its antigen remains unidentified. The source of the sample is a study of CD4 T cells in relation to SARS-CoV-2 and coronaviruses. CD4+ T cells from unexposed donors were obtained before the COVID-19 pandemic (2011-2018). Isolation of CD4+ T cells took place after around 11 days in culture. Only in-frame clones appear in the TCRdb table, and some are missing; sequencing was by immunoSEQ multiplex PCR. This table has some 22,000 clones, around 78% appearing once. Germline V gene sequence: CDR1 LNHDA, CDR2 SQIVND (reference sequence). The CDR3 consists of 14 residues. Trimming stripped 3 bases from V and 5 bases from J, with 14 bases between.

The V and J genes are TRBV19 and TRBJ2-7; D might be TRBD2 (6 bases). The sequenced sample was CD4+ T cells from PBMCs, cultured in vitro. This receptor was taken from a human donor in good health. In DNA, the CDR3 is TGTGCCAGTAGTATTGGAGGGCCAACCGACGAGCAGTACTTC. This gives the protein CASSIGGPTDEQYF.